Presented here are 28 T cell receptor beta chains from one specimen sequenced in a study of blood T cell repertoires in COVID-19. TCRdb's table, derived via immunoSEQ multiplex PCR, lists solely in-frame clones and lacks some. The sample records some 59,000 clones, 80% to 90% being singletons. Material for sequencing was peripheral blood. The receptors were gathered from a man aged 60 to 69 with acute or convalescent COVID-19.

CDR3 loop: CASSVINTEAFF. Here the CDR3 DNA reads TGTGCCAGCAGTGTAATAAACACTGAAGCTTTCTTT. The rearrangement links TRBV2 to TRBJ1-1; D not resolved. Germline CDR1 SNHLY, CDR2 FYNNEI. V lost 4 bases and J 2 bases, leaving 5 bases between the germline ends. The CDR3 sequence is 12 residues long.

V gene TRBV21-1 combines with J gene TRBJ2-1; TRBD1 is the table's D call, not checked against the DNA. TRBV21-1 is flagged as a pseudogene. The CDR3 sequence is 16 residues long. The CDR3 reads CASTLTGRGILDEQFF. DNA for the CDR3: TGTGCCAGCACCTTGACAGGACGGGGTATTCTCGATGAGCAGTTCTTC.

The chain carries TRBV9 and TRBJ1-5, with D perhaps matching TRBD1 (6 bases). The CDR3 extends over 16 amino acids. From germline, CDR1 is SGDLS and CDR2 YYNGEE. The V and J ends lost 0 bases and 4 bases respectively, with 14 bases between them. Here the CDR3 DNA reads TGTGCCAGCAGCGTAGGAATGGGGGGGCCTAATCAGCCCCAGCATTTT. This codes for CASSVGMGGPNQPQHF.

The chain employs TRBV5-4 and TRBJ2-3, with no clear D. The CDR3 is 12 residues long. The ends were cut back, 1 base at V and 5 bases at J, with 5 bases in the middle. The germline gives CDR1 SGHNT, CDR2 YYREEE (reference sequence). CDR3 sequence (DNA): TGTGCCAGCAGCTTGCCGCGAGATACGCAGTATTTT. This codes for CASSLPRDTQYF.

In its sample, this clone was seen once. A junction boundary mismatches the germline segment, possibly from a read error. V usage is TRBV27 and J usage is TRBJ2-7; TRBD1 agrees at 9 bases. The germline CDR1 and CDR2 sequences are MNHEY and SMNVEV (reference sequence). This CDR3 has 16 residues. DNA of the CDR3: TGTCCCAGTAACGGGACAGGGAAAAATCTATTCTACGAGCAGTACTTC. Translation: CPSNGTGKNLFYEQYF.

The rearrangement joins TRBV27 to TRBJ2-1; TRBD2 aligns across 9 bases. After removal of 6 bases from V and 9 bases from J, the junction contained 15 bases not matched to a gene. The length of the CDR3 is 16 residues. Germline values: CDR1 MNHEY, CDR2 SMNVEV (reference sequence). The CDR3 nucleotides read TGTGCCAGCAGCTGGGAAGGTCTAGCGGGGTGGGGTGAGCAGTTCTTC. Encoded protein: CASSWEGLAGWGEQFF.

This clone came up a few times. The chain employs TRBV6-1 and TRBJ2-7; 8 bases align to TRBD2. CDR3 length: 19 residues. The V gene's germline CDR1 is MNHNS and CDR2 SASEGT. Germline trimming cut 1 base from V and 0 bases from J; bases unmatched to any gene: 14. In nucleotides, the CDR3 is TGTGCCAGCAGTGAAGGCGGGGGGTTTGCTTCCTCATACTCCTACGAGCAGTACTTC. This codes for CASSEGGGFASSYSYEQYF.

On this clone itself: The same CDR3 arises from other DNA sequences in this sample as well. The genes are TRBV21-1 and TRBJ1-1; the table names TRBD1, a call not compared with the DNA. TRBV21-1 corresponds to a pseudogene. The CDR3 spans 15 residues. For the CDR3, the DNA is TGTGCCAGCAGCAACCCTGGACAGGGAGGGAGGGAAGCTTTCTTT. Translation: CASSNPGQGGREAFF.

This chain connects TRBV6-5 to TRBJ1-1; D possibly corresponds to TRBD1 (5 bases). The CDR3 spans 13 residues. Trimming shortened V by 6 bases and J by 4 bases, and 12 bases separated the two germline ends. CDR1 is MNHEY and CDR2 is SVGAGI in the germline V gene. The chain's CDR3 is CASRPSGSTEAFF. The DNA for the CDR3 is TGTGCCAGCAGACCATCAGGGTCCACTGAAGCTTTCTTT.

The genes are TRBV5-6 and TRBJ1-2, with a tentative D call TRBD1 (6 bases). The CDR3 consists of 12 residues. Deletions cut 0 bases from V and 8 bases from J, with 8 bases between. CDR1 SGHDT and CDR2 YYEEEE come from the germline V gene. This chain's CDR3 is CASSLDREGYTF. In nucleotides, the CDR3 is TGTGCCAGCAGCTTGGACAGGGAGGGCTACACCTTC.

This sequence joins TRBV5-1 and TRBJ1-6; D gene unclear. The V gene's germline CDR1 is SGHRS and CDR2 YFSETQ. The CDR3 totals 13 residues. Between the trimmed V and J ends, which lost 0 bases and 8 bases, there was a span of 6 bases. DNA for the CDR3: TGCGCCAGCAGCTTGGACCGGTATTCACCCCTCCACTTT. It codes for CASSLDRYSPLHF.

This clone has a handful of counts. The chain recombines TRBV7-6 with TRBJ2-3, with TRBD1 matching over 7 bases. The CDR3 consists of 11 residues. Looked up from germline, CDR1 is SGHVS and CDR2 is FNYEAQ. CDR3 bases: TGTTGGACAGGCAGCACAGATACGCAGTATTTT. It is translated as CWTGSTDTQYF. Using reference TRBV7-6 and TRBJ2-3 for the parts outside the CDR3, the full variable domain is GAGVSQSPRYKVTKRGQDVALRCDPISGHVSLYWYRQALGQGPEFLTYFNYEAQQDKSGLPNDRFSAERPEGSISTLTIQRTEQRDSAMYRCWTGSTDTQYFGPGTRLTVL.

The V and J genes are TRBV7-9 and TRBJ1-2; D not resolved. The CDR3 is 11 amino acids. The V gene lost 8 bases and the J gene lost 4 bases, with 8 bases spanning the gap. CDR1 and CDR2 (germline): SEHNR, FQNEAQ (reference sequence). This chain's CDR3 is CASAGVYGYTF. DNA for the CDR3: TGTGCCAGCGCCGGAGTCTATGGCTACACCTTC.

CDR3 coding DNA: TGTGCCAGCGGGCCACCCGGGGACAGCTATGGCTACACCTTC. Protein sequence: CASGPPGDSYGYTF. The J gene is TRBJ1-2, the V gene TRBV28; 7 bases agree with TRBD1. CDR3 length: 14 residues. Germline CDR1 is MDHEN and CDR2 is SYDVKM. V was clipped by 8 bases and J by 4 bases; unmatched bases: 10.

The chain combines TRBV5-8 with TRBJ1-2; possibly TRBD1 for D (5 bases). Trimming took 0 bases from V and 4 from J, leaving 10 bases between them. In germline, CDR1 is SGHTS, CDR2 YDEGEE. This CDR3 spans 14 amino acids. Here the CDR3 reads CASSLGQISYGYTF. Written as DNA, the CDR3 is TGTGCCAGCAGCTTGGGACAGATAAGCTATGGCTACACCTTC.

The V call is TRBV19, the J call TRBJ2-5; 8 bases fit TRBD2. This CDR3 contains 14 residues. The trim removed 6 bases at V and 6 bases at J, leaving 9 bases unmatched. Per the germline V gene, CDR1 is LNHDA and CDR2 is SQIVND (reference sequence). The CDR3 reads CASSTGLASKTQYF. The CDR3 bases are TGTGCCAGTAGCACAGGACTAGCTTCCAAGACCCAGTACTTC. The whole variable domain, filled in from reference TRBV19 and TRBJ2-5, reads DGGITQSPKYLFRKEGQNVTLSCEQNLNHDAMYWYRQDPGQGLRLIYYSQIVNDFQKGDIAEGYSVSREKKESFPLTVTSAQKNPTAFYLCASSTGLASKTQYFGPGTRLLVL.

The V and J genes are TRBV2 and TRBJ2-3, with D tentatively TRBD2 (5 bases). Germline CDR1 and CDR2: SNHLY and FYNNEI. Trimming removed 10 bases from V and 2 bases from J, with 13 bases in between. CDR3 length: 13 residues. The CDR3 nucleotides read TGTGCCATAAAGCGGACCTTCACAGATACGCAGTATTTT. This codes for CAIKRTFTDTQYF. Complete variable domain (other parts from reference TRBV2 and TRBJ2-3): EPEVTQTPSHQVTQMGQEVILRCVPISNHLYFYWYRQILGQKVEFLVSFYNNEISEKSEIFDDQFSVERPDGSNFTLKIRSTKLEDSAMYFCAIKRTFTDTQYFGPGTRLTVL.

The chain recombines TRBV6-6 with TRBJ1-1; D gene ambiguous. The CDR3 loop spans 13 amino acids. Trimming shortened V by 4 bases and J by 4 bases, and 10 bases separated the two germline ends. CDR1 is MNHNY and CDR2 is SVGAGI in the germline V gene (reference sequence). CDR3 coding DNA: TGTGCCAGCAGTTCCCAATTCGGCACTGAAGCTTTCTTT. It translates to CASSSQFGTEAFF.

The J gene is TRBJ1-5, the V gene TRBV2; unclear D gene. The CDR3 contains 15 residues. With 0 bases removed from V and 3 bases from J, the gap between germline ends came to 9 bases. Germline CDR1 and CDR2: SNHLY and FYNNEI. CDR3: CASSEARRSNQPQHF. In DNA, the CDR3 is TGTGCCAGCAGTGAAGCCCGGAGATCCAATCAGCCCCAGCATTTT.

V gene TRBV6-1 combines with J gene TRBJ1-3; D not resolved. The CDR3 runs to 13 residues. Trimming pared 2 bases from V and 6 bases from J, leaving 8 bases between. CDR1 and CDR2 from the germline V gene are MNHNS and SASEGT. CDR3 residues: CASSEQIANTIYF. In DNA, the CDR3 is TGTGCCAGCAGTGAACAGATTGCAAACACCATATATTTT.

The chain combines TRBV10-3 with TRBJ2-1; tentative D call: TRBD1 (5 bases). The length of the CDR3 is 14 residues. CDR1 is ENHRY, CDR2 SYGVKD, per germline. V lost 0 bases and J 4 bases, leaving 7 bases between the germline ends. CDR3 in DNA: TGTGCCATCAGTGAGTCGACAGTGTACAATGAGCAGTTCTTC. This translates into CAISESTVYNEQFF.

The genes are TRBV24-1 and TRBJ2-4; TRBD1 matches 7 bases. Per germline, CDR1 KGHDR and CDR2 SFDVKD. V gave up 6 bases and J gave up 8 bases; unmatched junction bases: 12. The length of the CDR3 is 15 residues. CDR3 sequence (DNA): TGTGCCACCAGTCGGGCAGGGGGATCCAGTTACATTCAGTACTTC. Amino acid sequence: CATSRAGGSSYIQYF.

The chain couples TRBV27 to TRBJ2-7, with 10 nucleotides matching TRBD2. The CDR3 totals 15 residues. In germline, CDR1 is MNHEY, CDR2 SMNVEV (reference sequence). V shed 5 bases and J 2 bases; nucleotides not matched to a gene: 6. As DNA, the CDR3 is TGTGCCAGCAGTCTCGAAGCGGGGGGGACCTACGAGCAGTACTTC. It encodes CASSLEAGGTYEQYF.

In its sample, this clone was seen a few times. This chain connects TRBV2 to TRBJ1-5; D is undetermined. Germline CDR1 is SNHLY and CDR2 is FYNNEI. CDR3 size: 14 residues. Trimming removed 4 bases at V and 2 bases at J, with 9 bases between. The CDR3 nucleotides read TGTGCCAGCAGTGGGAGGGTCGGCAATCAGCCCCAGCATTTT. Amino acid sequence: CASSGRVGNQPQHF.

The chain is built from TRBV7-9 and TRBJ2-1; TRBD1 matches at 9 bases. The CDR3 contains 14 residues. CDR1 and CDR2 from the germline V gene are SEHNR and FQNEAQ (reference sequence). V lost 7 bases and J lost 7; bases outside the gene matches: 8. CDR3 amino acids: CASTPGQGRNEQFF. The DNA for the CDR3 is TGTGCCAGCACCCCGGGACAGGGCCGTAATGAGCAGTTCTTC.

CDR3 sequence reads: CASSVDRATNEKLFF. The CDR3 DNA is TGTGCCAGCAGCGTCGACAGGGCAACTAATGAAAAACTGTTTTTT. V gene TRBV9 combines with J gene TRBJ1-4, with 7 bases that match TRBD1. This CDR3 region has 15 residues. Per germline, CDR1 SGDLS and CDR2 YYNGEE. V was pared by 2 bases and J by 0 bases, with 1 base of the junction left unmatched.

V gene TRBV6-5 combines with J gene TRBJ2-7; 7 bases line up with TRBD1. This CDR3 has 13 amino acids. The V gene's germline CDR1 is MNHEY and CDR2 SVGAGI. V was pared by 7 bases and J by 6 bases, with 9 bases of the junction left unmatched. The CDR3 DNA is TGTGCCAGCATTGGGACAGCGATGGGCGAGCAGTACTTC. This gives the protein CASIGTAMGEQYF.

The chain uses TRBV27 and TRBJ1-2, with 9 bases lining up with TRBD1. CDR3 length: 13 amino acids. Looked up from germline, CDR1 is MNHEY and CDR2 is SMNVEV (reference sequence). Losses at the gene ends were 4 bases for V and 9 bases for J; bases not matched to a gene: 6. The CDR3 spells CASSSLGTGSYTF. In DNA form, the CDR3 reads TGTGCCAGCAGTTCCTTGGGGACAGGGAGCTACACCTTC.